A selection of T cell receptor beta chains follows, all from one sample in a study of CD8 T cells in ankylosing spondylitis. TCRdb used MiXCR to reprocess the 5' RACE reads, holding one entry per CDR3 protein. Here the sample spans a few hundred thousand distinct CDR3 sequences, around 20% being singletons. The source material was blood, either unsorted or a sorted T cell fraction (not recorded which). Receptors were obtained from a female donor with ankylosing spondylitis or in good health (not recorded which). The CDR3 runs from the conserved cysteine through the conserved F or W. A D gene is named only where the DNA matches it firmly. Not every row has a clone size; where given, it reads once, few, many or a size class.

CDR3: CSAQAGGAETQYF; DNA: TGCAGTGCCCAAGCGGGAGGGGCAGAGACCCAGTACTTC; J: TRBJ2-5; size: few; D: TRBD2; V: TRBV20-1
CDR3: CASSLGVDTEAFF; DNA: TGTGCCAGCAGTTTAGGGGTAGACACTGAAGCTTTCTTT; J: TRBJ1-1; size: many; D: -; V: TRBV12-3/TRBV12-4
CDR3: CASSRIRDVEQFF; DNA: TGTGCCAGCAGCCGCATCCGGGACGTCGAGCAGTTCTTC; J: TRBJ2-1; size: few; D: -; V: TRBV7-9
CDR3: CSGMTSGPQETQYF; DNA: TGCAGTGGAATGACTAGCGGCCCACAAGAGACCCAGTACTTC; J: TRBJ2-5; size: -; D: TRBD2; V: TRBV20-1
CDR3: CSVEDTGAEETQYF; DNA: TGCAGCGTTGAAGACACAGGGGCGGAAGAGACCCAGTACTTC; J: TRBJ2-5; size: -; D: TRBD1; V: TRBV29-1
CDR3: CASSQGRYSYEQYF; DNA: TGCGCCAGCAGCCAAGGCCGTTATTCCTACGAGCAGTACTTC; J: TRBJ2-7; size: -; D: -; V: TRBV4-3
CDR3: CASSLVPGVTYEQYF; DNA: TGCGCCAGCAGCTTGGTTCCCGGGGTAACCTACGAGCAGTACTTC; J: TRBJ2-7; size: many; D: -; V: TRBV5-1
CDR3: CASSPQGGRNSPLHF; DNA: TGTGCCAGCAGTCCACAGGGTGGTCGAAATTCACCCCTCCACTTT; J: TRBJ1-6; size: few; D: -; V: TRBV6-1
CDR3: CASTPTSVYYNEQFF; DNA: TGCGCCAGCACCCCGACTAGCGTGTACTACAATGAGCAGTTCTTC; J: TRBJ2-1; size: few; D: TRBD2; V: TRBV4-3
CDR3: CATSDPTASNNEQFF; DNA: TGTGCCACCAGTGATCCCACCGCCAGTAACAATGAGCAGTTCTTC; J: TRBJ2-1; size: -; D: -; V: TRBV24-1
CDR3: CSARDQGATEAFF; DNA: TGCAGTGCTAGAGATCAGGGGGCTACTGAAGCTTTCTTT; J: TRBJ1-1; size: -; D: TRBD1; V: TRBV20-1
CDR3: CSVGGISSGEQFF; DNA: TGCAGCGTTGGCGGGATTTCTAGCGGGGAGCAGTTCTTC; J: TRBJ2-1; size: few; D: TRBD2; V: TRBV29-1
CDR3: CASSYQLGLGSGELFF; DNA: TGTGCCAGCAGTTACCAACTAGGGTTAGGGTCCGGGGAGCTGTTTTTT; J: TRBJ2-2; size: few; D: -; V: TRBV6-5
CDR3: CASGRGEVNTEAFF; DNA: TGTGCCTCCGGGAGAGGGGAAGTGAACACTGAAGCTTTCTTT; J: TRBJ1-1; size: -; D: -; V: TRBV30
CDR3: CASSQTSGSTLGELFF; DNA: TGTGCCAGCAGCCAAACTAGCGGGAGTACACTCGGGGAGCTGTTTTTT; J: TRBJ2-2; size: many; D: TRBD2; V: TRBV3-1
CDR3: CASTLKAGAANTGELFF; DNA: TGCGCCAGCACACTGAAAGCGGGGGCCGCGAACACCGGGGAGCTGTTTTTT; J: TRBJ2-2; size: few; D: TRBD2; V: TRBV5-1
CDR3: CASSRGGGTIYF; DNA: TGTGCCAGCAGTAGAGGGGGGGGCACCATATATTTT; J: TRBJ1-3; size: many; D: -; V: TRBV6-5
CDR3: CASGTQVQETQYF; DNA: TGTGCCAGCGGAACACAGGTTCAAGAGACCCAGTACTTC; J: TRBJ2-5; size: -; D: -; V: TRBV11-2
CDR3: CASRKVAVGELFF; DNA: TGTGCCAGCCGGAAGGTCGCGGTCGGGGAGCTGTTTTTT; J: TRBJ2-2; size: -; D: -; V: TRBV11-2
CDR3: CASSELSYEQYF; DNA: TGTGCCAGCAGTGAATTATCCTACGAGCAGTACTTC; J: TRBJ2-7; size: -; D: -; V: TRBV6-1
CDR3: CASSLRTVDTQYF; DNA: TGTGCCAGCAGCTTACGGACAGTAGATACGCAGTATTTT; J: TRBJ2-3; size: few; D: -; V: TRBV11-3
CDR3: CASSSLRQGRRTEAFF; DNA: TGTGCCAGCAGCTCCCTACGACAGGGGAGGCGCACTGAAGCTTTCTTT; J: TRBJ1-1; size: few; D: TRBD1; V: TRBV11-2
CDR3: CASSRTGTSINEQFF; DNA: TGTGCCAGCAGCCGGACAGGGACTAGTATAAATGAGCAGTTCTTC; J: TRBJ2-1; size: -; D: -; V: TRBV7-6
CDR3: CASSQETGRLGTLHF; DNA: TGTGCCAGCAGCCAAGAAACGGGCCGGCTCGGGACCCTCCACTTT; J: TRBJ1-6; size: -; D: -; V: TRBV4-2
CDR3: CASSYSRSDYGYTF; DNA: TGTGCCAGCAGTTACTCGAGGTCTGATTATGGCTACACCTTC; J: TRBJ1-2; size: many; D: -; V: TRBV6-5
CDR3: CASSLVSLSEQYF; DNA: TGTGCCAGCAGCTTGGTTAGTCTCAGCGAGCAGTACTTC; J: TRBJ2-7; size: many; D: -; V: TRBV5-6
CDR3: CASSKEGDYEGAGAGELFF; DNA: TGTGCCAGCAGCAAAGAAGGCGATTATGAGGGGGCAGGGGCCGGGGAGCTGTTTTTT; J: TRBJ2-2; size: -; D: -; V: TRBV21-1
CDR3: CASSIRPEAHLNF; DNA: TGTGCCAGCAGTATCCGCCCGGAGGCACACCTCAACTTC; J: TRBJ2-7; size: few; D: -; V: TRBV6-1
CDR3: CATGSRDSPYGYTF; DNA: TGTGCCACCGGTAGTAGGGACAGCCCCTATGGCTACACCTTC; J: TRBJ1-2; size: -; D: TRBD1; V: TRBV24-1
CDR3: CASSSGLAANEQFF; DNA: TGTGCCAGCAGCTCGGGCCTAGCGGCAAATGAGCAGTTCTTC; J: TRBJ2-1; size: -; D: TRBD2; V: TRBV5-5
CDR3: CASSLVGGKTDTQYF; DNA: TGCGCCAGCAGCTTGGTGGGGGGAAAGACAGATACGCAGTATTTT; J: TRBJ2-3; size: few; D: -; V: TRBV5-1
CDR3: CASSLGRISEAFF; DNA: TGTGCCAGCAGCTTGGGAAGGATATCTGAAGCTTTCTTT; J: TRBJ1-1; size: -; D: -; V: TRBV5-6
CDR3: CASSLSGTGTDTQYF; DNA: TGCGCCAGCAGCCTCAGCGGGACCGGTACAGATACGCAGTATTTT; J: TRBJ2-3; size: -; D: TRBD2; V: TRBV5-1
CDR3: CASSQPTGGAETQYF; DNA: TGTGCCAGCAGCCAACCAACAGGGGGTGCGGAGACCCAGTACTTC; J: TRBJ2-5; size: -; D: TRBD1; V: TRBV7-2
CDR3: CSARTSRREQYF; DNA: TGCAGTGCTAGGACTAGCAGAAGGGAGCAGTACTTC; J: TRBJ2-7; size: many; D: TRBD2; V: TRBV20-1
CDR3: CASSYSTGPTKQYF; DNA: TGTGCCAGCAGTTACTCTACGGGGCCGACAAAGCAGTACTTC; J: TRBJ2-7; size: -; D: -; V: TRBV6-2/TRBV6-3
CDR3: CSVEAGAYNYGYTF; DNA: TGCAGCGTTGAAGCAGGGGCCTACAACTATGGCTACACCTTC; J: TRBJ1-2; size: many; D: -; V: TRBV29-1
CDR3: CASSSPTGDGYTF; DNA: TGTGCCAGCAGCTCCCCGACAGGGGATGGCTACACCTTC; J: TRBJ1-2; size: -; D: TRBD1; V: TRBV7-2
CDR3: CSAGQGVSEQYF; DNA: TGCAGCGCGGGACAGGGTGTAAGCGAGCAGTACTTC; J: TRBJ2-7; size: -; D: TRBD1; V: TRBV29-1
CDR3: CASSLGGALFADTQYF; DNA: TGCGCCAGCAGCTTGGGGGGAGCTCTTTTCGCAGATACGCAGTATTTT; J: TRBJ2-3; size: -; D: -; V: TRBV5-1
CDR3: CASSYRDLNTGELFF; DNA: TGTGCCAGCAGTTACCGGGACTTAAACACCGGGGAGCTGTTTTTT; J: TRBJ2-2; size: few; D: -; V: TRBV6-6
CDR3: CASSNRDKSKKDGYTF; DNA: TGTGCCAGCAGCAACCGGGACAAGTCAAAGAAGGATGGCTACACCTTC; J: TRBJ1-2; size: -; D: -; V: TRBV21-1
CDR3: CASSPDWINEQFF; DNA: TGTGCCAGCAGCCCCGACTGGATCAATGAGCAGTTCTTC; J: TRBJ2-1; size: -; D: -; V: TRBV3-1
CDR3: CASSPRPGDNHYEQYF; DNA: TGTGCCAGCAGTCCTCGCCCCGGGGACAACCACTACGAGCAGTACTTC; J: TRBJ2-7; size: -; D: -; V: TRBV25-1
CDR3: CASSYNRVEINEQFF; DNA: TGTGCCAGCAGTTACAATCGGGTTGAGATCAATGAGCAGTTCTTC; J: TRBJ2-1; size: -; D: -; V: TRBV6-5
CDR3: CASSTDYGYTF; DNA: TGTGCCAGCAGTACCGACTATGGCTACACCTTC; J: TRBJ1-2; size: -; D: -; V: TRBV6-6
CDR3: CASSRVTAYEQYF; DNA: TGTGCCAGCAGCCGAGTGACAGCCTACGAGCAGTACTTC; J: TRBJ2-7; size: -; D: -; V: TRBV6-1